Each of the 5 T cell receptor beta chains below was sequenced from the same sample in a study of shared clonotypes between healthy human individuals. The data were produced by immunoSEQ multiplex PCR, yet TCRdb's version contains in-frame clones alone and is incomplete. The sample yields some 2.3 million clones, about 92% seen once. Sequenced input: naive CD4+ T cells from PBMCs. Indicated subset: CD45RA+ positively selected. All receptors come from a man between 18 and 29 years old in good health. Some clones in this sample may be carry-over from other donors' samples.

The rearrangement uses TRBV18 and TRBJ2-7, with 11 bases matching TRBD2. CDR3 length: 14 residues. The junction had 6 bases not matched to a gene; V was cut back by 5 bases and J by 6 bases. Germline-derived CDR1 and CDR2 are KGHSH and LQKENI. CDR3 protein: CASSVGLAVGEQYF. For the CDR3, the DNA is TGTGCCAGCTCAGTGGGACTAGCGGTTGGCGAGCAGTACTTC.

V usage is TRBV4-3 and J usage is TRBJ2-5; TRBD1 matches at 10 bases. Looked up from germline, CDR1 is LGHNA and CDR2 is YSLEER. V was pared by 4 bases and J by 4 bases, with 0 bases of the junction left unmatched. The length of the CDR3 is 13 residues. CDR3 sequence: CASSRTGGETQYF. CDR3 nucleotides: TGCGCCAGCAGCCGGACAGGGGGAGAGACCCAGTACTTC.

V gene TRBV18 combines with J gene TRBJ2-1; D gene unclear. From germline, CDR1 is KGHSH and CDR2 LQKENI. Trimming shortened V by 5 bases and J by 0 bases, and 11 bases separated the two germline ends. The CDR3 loop spans 15 amino acids. This CDR3 is CASSKDRISYNEQFF. CDR3 nucleotides: TGTGCCAGCTCAAAGGACCGAATCTCCTACAATGAGCAGTTCTTC.

CDR3 DNA sequence: TGTGCCAGCACACAGGGTCGTGCCCGTCGGTCGTACTTC. It encodes CASTQGRARRSYF. The chain uses TRBV28 and TRBJ2-7, with D possibly matching TRBD1 (6 bases). V was trimmed by 7 bases and J by 12 bases, leaving 22 bases between them. Germline V gene lookup returns CDR1 MDHEN and CDR2 SYDVKM. This CDR3 region has 13 residues.

The genes are TRBV30 and TRBJ1-2; 7 nucleotides align to TRBD1. CDR3 length equals 14 residues. J was trimmed by 6 bases and V by 0 bases; bases with no gene match: 7. Germline V gene sequence: CDR1 GTSNPN, CDR2 SVGIG (reference sequence). CDR3 amino acids: CAWSVQGFSDGYTF. Here the CDR3 DNA reads TGTGCCTGGAGTGTACAGGGGTTCAGCGATGGCTACACCTTC.